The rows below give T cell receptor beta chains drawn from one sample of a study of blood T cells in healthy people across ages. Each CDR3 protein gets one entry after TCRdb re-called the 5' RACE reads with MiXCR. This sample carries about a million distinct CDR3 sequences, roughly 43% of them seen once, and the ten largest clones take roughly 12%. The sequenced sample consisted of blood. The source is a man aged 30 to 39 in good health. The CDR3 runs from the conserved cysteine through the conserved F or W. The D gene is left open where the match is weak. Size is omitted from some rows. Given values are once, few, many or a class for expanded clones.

CDR3 DNA: TGTGCCAGCACCCGGACAGGGTCGTCGGGTTTCTATGGCTACACCTTC
CDR3 protein: CASTRTGSSGFYGYTF
clone size: .
D gene: TRBD1
J gene: TRBJ1-2
V gene: TRBV7-2

CDR3 DNA: TGTGCCAGCAGTCGTACTGAAGGAGAGACCCAGTACTTC
CDR3 protein: CASSRTEGETQYF
clone size: .
D gene: .
J gene: TRBJ2-5
V gene: TRBV12-3/TRBV12-4

CDR3 DNA: TGTGCCAGCAGTTTTACACCCCCGACAGGGTCTTACGAGCAGTACTTC
CDR3 protein: CASSFTPPTGSYEQYF
clone size: .
D gene: TRBD1
J gene: TRBJ2-7
V gene: TRBV6-6

CDR3 DNA: TGCAGTGCTAGAGAAGCTTATGAGCAGTTCTTC
CDR3 protein: CSAREAYEQFF
clone size: few
D gene: .
J gene: TRBJ2-1
V gene: TRBV20-1

CDR3 DNA: TGTGCCAGCAGTCCCACTAGCGTCTCCTACAATGAGCAGTTCTTC
CDR3 protein: CASSPTSVSYNEQFF
clone size: many
D gene: TRBD2
J gene: TRBJ2-1
V gene: TRBV12-3/TRBV12-4

CDR3 DNA: TGTGCCACCAGCAGAGATTCCCGGGGCAGGGGCAGAAACTACGAGCAGTACTTC
CDR3 protein: CATSRDSRGRGRNYEQYF
clone size: few
D gene: .
J gene: TRBJ2-7
V gene: TRBV15

CDR3 DNA: TGTGCCAGCAGCTTGGGGGCAGGGAGGTACAATCAGCCCCAGCATTTT
CDR3 protein: CASSLGAGRYNQPQHF
clone size: .
D gene: .
J gene: TRBJ1-5
V gene: TRBV5-6

CDR3 DNA: TGTGCCAGCAGTTTACAGCGAACCGTCTACGAGCAGTACTTC
CDR3 protein: CASSLQRTVYEQYF
clone size: .
D gene: .
J gene: TRBJ2-7
V gene: TRBV28

CDR3 DNA: TGTGCCTGGAGTGTCGCAGGGGCGCTTGGAAACACCATATATTTT
CDR3 protein: CAWSVAGALGNTIYF
clone size: .
D gene: .
J gene: TRBJ1-3
V gene: TRBV30

CDR3 DNA: TGCGCCAGCAGTCCACAGGGACTAGCGGGAGAGACCCAGTACTTC
CDR3 protein: CASSPQGLAGETQYF
clone size: few
D gene: TRBD2
J gene: TRBJ2-5
V gene: TRBV5-1

CDR3 DNA: TGTGCCAGCAGCGTAGCTACTATGGCAGCTAGCGGGGGGGCATTCTCCTACAATGAGCAGTTCTTC
CDR3 protein: CASSVATMAASGGAFSYNEQFF
clone size: .
D gene: TRBD2
J gene: TRBJ2-1
V gene: TRBV9

CDR3 DNA: TGCAGTGCTAGAGCATGGGACAGGGGTGGGTATGGCTACACCTTC
CDR3 protein: CSARAWDRGGYGYTF
clone size: .
D gene: TRBD1
J gene: TRBJ1-2
V gene: TRBV20-1

CDR3 DNA: TGCAGTGCTAGGACCAGGGATAGCAATCAGCCCCAGCATTTT
CDR3 protein: CSARTRDSNQPQHF
clone size: once
D gene: .
J gene: TRBJ1-5
V gene: TRBV20-1

CDR3 DNA: TGTGCCAGCAGTTCGGAGGGGGCGAGGACTGAAGCTTTCTTT
CDR3 protein: CASSSEGARTEAFF
clone size: few
D gene: TRBD1
J gene: TRBJ1-1
V gene: TRBV28

CDR3 DNA: TGTGCCAGCAGTTTACGGGAACGGGAGGGAACCACCATATATTTT
CDR3 protein: CASSLREREGTTIYF
clone size: .
D gene: .
J gene: TRBJ1-3
V gene: TRBV12-3/TRBV12-4

CDR3 DNA: TGTGCCAGCAGTGAGGGGGCGATGGGAGATACGCAGTATTTT
CDR3 protein: CASSEGAMGDTQYF
clone size: .
D gene: .
J gene: TRBJ2-3
V gene: TRBV25-1

CDR3 DNA: TGTGCCAGCAGCCAAAGTTGGGTGAGCGGGGGGGTCTACAATGAGCAGTTCTTC
CDR3 protein: CASSQSWVSGGVYNEQFF
clone size: .
D gene: TRBD2
J gene: TRBJ2-1
V gene: TRBV27

CDR3 DNA: TGCAGCGTTACCGGGACAGGGGGCCAGGAAAACATTCAGTACTTC
CDR3 protein: CSVTGTGGQENIQYF
clone size: few
D gene: TRBD1
J gene: TRBJ2-4
V gene: TRBV29-1

CDR3 DNA: TGTGCCAGCCAACGCTTCGACAGGGGCCCCTACGAGCAGTACTTC
CDR3 protein: CASQRFDRGPYEQYF
clone size: .
D gene: TRBD1
J gene: TRBJ2-7
V gene: TRBV2

CDR3 DNA: TGTGCCAGCAGCCAAACGCGGGGGGGCAATGAGCAGTTCTTC
CDR3 protein: CASSQTRGGNEQFF
clone size: .
D gene: TRBD2
J gene: TRBJ2-1
V gene: TRBV16

CDR3 DNA: TGCGCCAGCAGTTCCCAAGTCGGGGGTAACACCGGGGAGCTGTTTTTT
CDR3 protein: CASSSQVGGNTGELFF
clone size: .
D gene: .
J gene: TRBJ2-2
V gene: TRBV5-1

CDR3 DNA: TGTGCCAGCAGTTACTCGAAAACCAGGGGGTTAAACTATGGCTACACCTTC
CDR3 protein: CASSYSKTRGLNYGYTF
clone size: .
D gene: TRBD1
J gene: TRBJ1-2
V gene: TRBV6-5

CDR3 DNA: TGTGCCAGCAGCCAACGGCACCTTAGCACAGATACGCAGTATTTT
CDR3 protein: CASSQRHLSTDTQYF
clone size: .
D gene: .
J gene: TRBJ2-3
V gene: TRBV3-1

CDR3 DNA: TGCGCCAGCAGCCAGGACTCCGGGCCCAGGGATGGGGATGAGCAGTTCTTC
CDR3 protein: CASSQDSGPRDGDEQFF
clone size: few
D gene: .
J gene: TRBJ2-1
V gene: TRBV4-1

CDR3 DNA: TGTGCCAGCAGTAGGGGACAGCAAAACACCGGGGAGCTGTTTTTT
CDR3 protein: CASSRGQQNTGELFF
clone size: .
D gene: TRBD1
J gene: TRBJ2-2
V gene: TRBV27

CDR3 DNA: TGCAGTGCAACTAGCGGGGGGCGCAATGAGCAGTACTTC
CDR3 protein: CSATSGGRNEQYF
clone size: .
D gene: TRBD2
J gene: TRBJ2-7
V gene: TRBV20-1

CDR3 DNA: TGTGCCAGCAGGGCCGGACAGACTAACTATGGCTACACCTTC
CDR3 protein: CASRAGQTNYGYTF
clone size: few
D gene: .
J gene: TRBJ1-2
V gene: TRBV2

CDR3 DNA: TGTGCCAGCAGTTTCGCCCCTTTGGGATTTAATGAGCAGTACTTC
CDR3 protein: CASSFAPLGFNEQYF
clone size: once
D gene: .
J gene: TRBJ2-7
V gene: TRBV28

CDR3 DNA: TGTGCCAGCAGCCCGACTAGCGGGGCCGCCCGCTCCTACAATGAGCAGTTCTTC
CDR3 protein: CASSPTSGAARSYNEQFF
clone size: .
D gene: TRBD2
J gene: TRBJ2-1
V gene: TRBV5-4

CDR3 DNA: TGCTGCCGGAAGGGTCAGCCCCAGCATTTT
CDR3 protein: CCRKGQPQHF
clone size: once
D gene: .
J gene: TRBJ1-5
V gene: TRBV29-1

CDR3 DNA: TGTGCCAGCAGCGTAGAGAGGGGGGAGAGCGAGCAGTACTTC
CDR3 protein: CASSVERGESEQYF
clone size: .
D gene: .
J gene: TRBJ2-7
V gene: TRBV9